The T cell receptor (beta chain) described here comes from a study of cytotoxic CD8 clonotypes in ibrutinib-treated CLL. Looking at the study overall: Mean productive templates were 255,043; mean productive rearrangements were around 90,000. Study outcomes and limitations: Baseline values of clonality outstripped age-matched healthy donors and followed circulating CD8+ T-cell counts. The public clonotypes identified were infrequent and showed contraction or stability on treatment.

Per germline, CDR1 MNHNS and CDR2 SASEGT. The CDR3 has 15 residues. J was trimmed by 4 bases and V by 4 bases; bases with no gene match: 7. In regard to this clone: Its antigen is as yet unknown.

Profiling relied on immunoSEQ multiplex PCR, and the TCRdb table lists in-frame clones only, not all of them. The sample has approximately 100,000 clones; 50% to 65% are singletons. This chain links TRBV6-1 with TRBJ2-7; 10 bases line up with TRBD1. The receptor was derived from a human donor with chronic lymphocytic leukemia. Sequenced here: PBMCs, sampled after 24 months of ibrutinib treatment. For the CDR3, the DNA is TGTGCCAGCAGTGGGTCGGGACAGGGGTGGTACGAGCAGTACTTC. Translated, it gives CASSGSGQGWYEQYF.